These 11 T cell receptor beta chains were all obtained from the same sample, sequenced in a study of CD8 T cells in ankylosing spondylitis. TCRdb re-called the 5' RACE reads with MiXCR, one entry per CDR3 protein. The sample has some 150,000 distinct CDR3 sequences, under 45% seen once. The specimen sequenced was synovial fluid, either unsorted or a sorted T cell fraction (not recorded which). These receptors were taken from a male donor with ankylosing spondylitis.

The chain links TRBV5-1 to TRBJ2-5, with no clear D. The V gene lost 3 bases and the J gene lost 5 bases, with 20 bases spanning the gap. Germline V lookup: CDR1 SGHRS, CDR2 YFSETQ. The CDR3 is 16 amino acids. CDR3 sequence (DNA): TGCGCCAGCAGCTCAGGAAGGAGACGGGCTGGGGAGACCCAGTACTTC. This gives the protein CASSSGRRRAGETQYF. The whole variable domain, remainder taken from reference TRBV5-1 and TRBJ2-5, is KAGVTQTPRYLIKTRGQQVTLSCSPISGHRSVSWYQQTPGQGLQFLFEYFSETQRNKGNFPGRFSGRQFSNSRSEMNVSTLELGDSALYLCASSSGRRRAGETQYFGPGTRLLVL.

CDR3 residues: CASSHPGLAESTDTQYF. As DNA, the CDR3 is TGTGCCAGCAGTCACCCCGGACTAGCGGAGAGCACAGATACGCAGTATTTT. The rearrangement joins TRBV6-2 or TRBV6-3 to TRBJ2-3; 10 bases fit TRBD2. The CDR3 extends over 17 amino acids. Per the germline V gene, CDR1 is MNHEY and CDR2 is SVGEGT. V lost 5 bases, J lost 0 bases, and 8 bases stayed unmatched.

The V call is TRBV6-1, the J call TRBJ1-1, with TRBD1 as a possible D gene (5 bases). The CDR3 extends over 13 amino acids. V lost 8 bases and J 1 base, leaving 11 bases between the germline ends. CDR1 and CDR2 (germline): MNHNS, SASEGT. This CDR3 reads CASEEGTNTEAFF. The DNA of the CDR3 is TGTGCCAGCGAGGAGGGGACGAACACTGAAGCTTTCTTT.

The rearrangement joins TRBV6-2 or TRBV6-3 to TRBJ2-1, with TRBD2 identical over 11 bases. V lost 5 bases, J lost 5 bases, and 5 bases stayed unmatched. The CDR3 spans 15 residues. The germline V gene has CDR1 MNHEY and CDR2 SVGEGT. DNA for the CDR3: TGTGCCAGCAGTACGGGACTAGCGGTAAACAATGAGCAGTTCTTC. This gives the protein CASSTGLAVNNEQFF.

The CDR3: CASSPRPLVSWGNEQFF. The CDR3 bases are TGTGCCAGCAGTCCCCGCCCTCTAGTTTCTTGGGGTAATGAGCAGTTCTTC. This chain joins TRBV28 and TRBJ2-1; D ambiguous. Between the trimmed V and J ends, which lost 5 bases and 7 bases, there was a span of 24 bases. The V gene's germline CDR1 is MDHEN and CDR2 SYDVKM. The CDR3 runs to 17 residues.

This clonotype was counted only a few times. The chain links TRBV5-1 to TRBJ2-1; 9 bases are shared with TRBD2. Germline CDR1 and CDR2: SGHRS and YFSETQ. Trimming removed 3 bases from V and 3 bases from J; junction bases left unmatched: 10. CDR3 length equals 17 residues. The CDR3, as DNA: TGCGCCAGCAGCTGGAATAGCGGGAGAGAACACTACAATGAGCAGTTCTTC. Amino acids: CASSWNSGREHYNEQFF.

This clonotype was recorded at least ten times. This rearrangement joins TRBV6-1 to TRBJ2-3; 7 bases line up with TRBD1. This CDR3 has 15 residues. CDR1 and CDR2 (germline): MNHNS, SASEGT. The J segment lost 0 bases and the V segment lost 2 bases, leaving 2 bases of the junction unmatched. The CDR3 loop is CASSESTGSTDTQYF. DNA for the CDR3: TGTGCCAGCAGTGAATCGACAGGGAGCACAGATACGCAGTATTTT.

This clonotype was observed a few times. This sequence joins TRBV12-3 or TRBV12-4 and TRBJ1-2, with 7 bases fitting TRBD1. The ends lost 5 bases at V and 4 bases at J; junction bases unmatched: 7. The CDR3 length is 14 residues. In DNA, the CDR3 is TGTGCCAGCAGTCGACAGGGAAGTGGCTATGGCTACACCTTC. This sequence encodes CASSRQGSGYGYTF.

J is TRBJ1-4 and V is TRBV11-2; D is ambiguous. V was shortened by 1 base and J by 5 bases, with 11 bases between the two germline ends. The germline CDR1 and CDR2 sequences are SGHAT and FQNNGV. The CDR3 extends over 15 amino acids. As DNA, the CDR3 is TGTGCCAGCAGCTTAGGCGGCAGAGACAATGAAAAACTGTTTTTT. It translates to CASSLGGRDNEKLFF.

The V call is TRBV4-1, the J call TRBJ2-3, with D tentatively TRBD2 (6 bases). The germline V gene has CDR1 MGHRA and CDR2 YSYEKL. V was shortened by 0 bases and J by 1 base, with 17 bases between the two germline ends. The CDR3 is made up of 18 amino acids. The CDR3 region is CASSQEGGPGLGTDTQYF. Here the CDR3 DNA reads TGCGCCAGCAGCCAAGAGGGGGGACCGGGCCTGGGCACAGATACGCAGTATTTT.

J is TRBJ2-7 and V is TRBV27, with D perhaps matching TRBD1 (5 bases). This CDR3 has 15 amino acids. The germline CDR1 and CDR2 sequences are MNHEY and SMNVEV (reference sequence). Trimming took off 6 bases at V and 2 bases at J, with 17 bases between the two ends. CDR3 DNA: TGTGCCAGCAGGGGGCTCAGGACACCACCCTACGAGCAGTACTTC. Translation gives CASRGLRTPPYEQYF.